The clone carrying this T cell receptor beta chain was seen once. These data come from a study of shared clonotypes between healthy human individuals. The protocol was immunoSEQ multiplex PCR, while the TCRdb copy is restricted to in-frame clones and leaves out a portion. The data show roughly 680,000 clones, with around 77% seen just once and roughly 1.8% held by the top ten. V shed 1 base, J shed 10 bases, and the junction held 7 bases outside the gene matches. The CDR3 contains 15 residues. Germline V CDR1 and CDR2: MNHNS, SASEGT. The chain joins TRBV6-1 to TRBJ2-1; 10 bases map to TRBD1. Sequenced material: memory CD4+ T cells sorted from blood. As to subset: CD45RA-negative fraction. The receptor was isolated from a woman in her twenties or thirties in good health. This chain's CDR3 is CASSEVGQGRVEQFF. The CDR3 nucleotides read TGTGCCAGCAGTGAAGTGGGACAGGGGAGGGTGGAGCAGTTCTTC.